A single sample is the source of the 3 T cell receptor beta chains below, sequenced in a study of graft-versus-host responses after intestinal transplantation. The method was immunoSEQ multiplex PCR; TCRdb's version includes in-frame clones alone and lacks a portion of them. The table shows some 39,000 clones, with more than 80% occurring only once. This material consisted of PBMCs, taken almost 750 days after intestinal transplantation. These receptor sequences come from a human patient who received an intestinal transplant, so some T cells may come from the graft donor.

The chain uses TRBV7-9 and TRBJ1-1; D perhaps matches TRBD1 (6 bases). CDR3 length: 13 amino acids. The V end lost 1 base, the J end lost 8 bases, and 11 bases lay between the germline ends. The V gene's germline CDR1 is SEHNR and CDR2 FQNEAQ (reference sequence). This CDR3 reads CASSLGGRAEAFF. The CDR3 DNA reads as TGTGCCAGCAGCTTAGGGGGGCGGGCGGAAGCTTTCTTT.

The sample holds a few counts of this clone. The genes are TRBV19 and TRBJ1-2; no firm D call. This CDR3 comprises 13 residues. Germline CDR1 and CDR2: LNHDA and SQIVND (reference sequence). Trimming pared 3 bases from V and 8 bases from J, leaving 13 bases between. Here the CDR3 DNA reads TGTGCCAGTAGTATTGGCCTGGTAAAAGGCTACACCTTC. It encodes CASSIGLVKGYTF.

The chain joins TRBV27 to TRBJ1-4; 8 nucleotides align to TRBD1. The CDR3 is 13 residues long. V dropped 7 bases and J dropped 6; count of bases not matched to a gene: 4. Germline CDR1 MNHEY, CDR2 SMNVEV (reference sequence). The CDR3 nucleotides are TGTGCCAGCACAGGACAGGGCGATGAAAAACTGTTTTTT. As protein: CASTGQGDEKLFF.